The sequence of this T cell receptor beta chain was determined in a study of vaccination effects on CD4 cells after COVID-19. TCRdb's table, derived via immunoSEQ multiplex PCR, lists solely in-frame clones and lacks some. The data contain approximately 65,000 clones, around two thirds of them singletons. Sequencing was preceded by expansion of antigen-specific CD4+ T cells with viral peptide pools in the ViraFEST assay. Culture proceeded for nine to eleven days, and CD4+ T cells were then isolated. Participants were given two doses of BNT162b2 or mRNA-1273 vaccine. Absence of prior SARS-CoV-2 infection characterized the vaccine recipients, who showed negative nucleocapsid antibodies. The researchers cultured around 2 million PBMC per well with 8 to 10 IU/ml IL-2 and about 10 ug/ml peptides. Replacing half the medium with IL-2 medium was done on days 3 and 7. Study conclusions and caveats: Vaccine-induced clones in healthy vaccinees cross-reacted with common cold coronaviruses in only 1 of 255 cases.

This clone was seen only a few times. Its matching antigen is unknown. Between the trimmed V and J ends, which lost 10 bases and 2 bases, there was a span of 11 bases. The CDR3 totals 12 residues. Specimen: CD4+ T cells from PBMCs cultured with HCoV-229E spike peptides, collected after COVID-19 vaccination. The sequence came from a human donor who received a COVID-19 vaccine. The chain uses TRBV12-3 or TRBV12-4 and TRBJ1-2, with D perhaps matching TRBD1 (5 bases). The DNA of the CDR3 is TGTGCCACCGCCCGGGACAACTATGGCTACACCTTC. It codes for CATARDNYGYTF.